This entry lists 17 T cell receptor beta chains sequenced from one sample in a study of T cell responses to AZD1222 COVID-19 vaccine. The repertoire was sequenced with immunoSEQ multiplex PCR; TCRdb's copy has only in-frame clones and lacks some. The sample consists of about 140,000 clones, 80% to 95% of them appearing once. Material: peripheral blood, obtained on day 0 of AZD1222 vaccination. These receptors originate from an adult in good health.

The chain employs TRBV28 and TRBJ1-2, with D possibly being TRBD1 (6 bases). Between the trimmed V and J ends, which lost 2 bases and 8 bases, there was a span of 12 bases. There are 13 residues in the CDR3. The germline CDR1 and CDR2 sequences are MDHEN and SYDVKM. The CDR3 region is CASSLKVRGGYTF. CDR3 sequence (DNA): TGTGCCAGCAGTTTAAAGGTCAGGGGAGGCTACACCTTC.

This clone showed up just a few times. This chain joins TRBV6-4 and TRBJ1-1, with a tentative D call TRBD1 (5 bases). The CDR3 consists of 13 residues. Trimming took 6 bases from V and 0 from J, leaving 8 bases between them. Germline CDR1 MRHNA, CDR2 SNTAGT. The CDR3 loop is CASSRQMNTEAFF. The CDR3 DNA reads TGTGCCAGCAGCCGACAGATGAACACTGAAGCTTTCTTT.

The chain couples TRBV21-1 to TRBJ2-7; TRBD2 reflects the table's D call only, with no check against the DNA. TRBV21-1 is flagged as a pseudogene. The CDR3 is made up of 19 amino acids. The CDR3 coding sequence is TGTGCCAGCAGCAACCTGTCCAGCGGGAACCTAGACTTCTCCTACGAGCAGTACTTC. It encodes CASSNLSSGNLDFSYEQYF.

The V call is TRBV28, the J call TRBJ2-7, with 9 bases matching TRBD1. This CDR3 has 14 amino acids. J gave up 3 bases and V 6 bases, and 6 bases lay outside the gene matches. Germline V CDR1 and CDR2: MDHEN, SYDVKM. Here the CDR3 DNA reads TGTGCCAGCAGGGCGGGACAGGGTCGCTACGAGCAGTACTTC. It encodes CASRAGQGRYEQYF.

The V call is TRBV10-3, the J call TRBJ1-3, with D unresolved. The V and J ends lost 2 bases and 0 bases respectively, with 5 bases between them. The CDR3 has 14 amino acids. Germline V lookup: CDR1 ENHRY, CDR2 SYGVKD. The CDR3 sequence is CAISEMDSGNTIYF. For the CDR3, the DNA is TGTGCCATCAGTGAGATGGACTCTGGAAACACCATATATTTT.

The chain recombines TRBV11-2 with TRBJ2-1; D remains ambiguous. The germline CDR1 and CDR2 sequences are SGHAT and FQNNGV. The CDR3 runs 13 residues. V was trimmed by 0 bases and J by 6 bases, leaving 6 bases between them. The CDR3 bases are TGTGCCAGCAGCTTAGATAGGTCCAATGAGCAGTTCTTC. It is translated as CASSLDRSNEQFF.

CDR3 nucleotide sequence: TGTGCCAGTAGTACCCGGGACAGAGGTAATGAAAAACTGTTTTTT. This translates into CASSTRDRGNEKLFF. This chain joins TRBV19 and TRBJ1-4, with 7 nucleotides matching TRBD1. This CDR3 comprises 15 residues. The J segment lost 4 bases and the V segment lost 4 bases, leaving 6 bases of the junction unmatched. CDR1 LNHDA and CDR2 SQIVND come from the germline V gene (reference sequence).

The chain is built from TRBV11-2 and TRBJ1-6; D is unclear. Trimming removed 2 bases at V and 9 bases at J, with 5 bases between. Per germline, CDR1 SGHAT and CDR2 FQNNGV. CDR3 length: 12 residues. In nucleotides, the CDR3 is TGTGCCAGCAGCTTAAGCCGTTCACCCCTCCACTTT. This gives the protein CASSLSRSPLHF. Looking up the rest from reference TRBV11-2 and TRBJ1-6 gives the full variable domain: EAGVAQSPRYKIIEKRQSVAFWCNPISGHATLYWYQQILGQGPKLLIQFQNNGVVDDSQLPKDRFSAERLKGVDSTLKIQPAKLEDSAVYLCASSLSRSPLHFGNGTRLTVT.

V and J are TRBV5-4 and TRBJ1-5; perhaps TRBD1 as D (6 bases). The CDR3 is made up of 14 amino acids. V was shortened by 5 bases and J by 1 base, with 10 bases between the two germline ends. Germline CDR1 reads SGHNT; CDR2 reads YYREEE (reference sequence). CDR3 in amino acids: CASSKGGSNQPQHF. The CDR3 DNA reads TGTGCCAGCAGTAAGGGGGGAAGCAATCAGCCCCAGCATTTT.

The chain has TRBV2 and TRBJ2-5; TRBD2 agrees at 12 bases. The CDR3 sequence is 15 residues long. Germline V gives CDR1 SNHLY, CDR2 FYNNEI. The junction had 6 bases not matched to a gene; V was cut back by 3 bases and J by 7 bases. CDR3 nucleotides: TGTGCCAGCAGTGAGTTGACTAGCGGGAGCGGGACCCAGTACTTC. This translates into CASSELTSGSGTQYF.

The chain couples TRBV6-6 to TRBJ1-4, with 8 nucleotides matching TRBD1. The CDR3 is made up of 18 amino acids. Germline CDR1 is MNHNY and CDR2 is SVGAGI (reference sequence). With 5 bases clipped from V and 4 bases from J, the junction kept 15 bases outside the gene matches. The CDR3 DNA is TGTGCCAGCAGTCGACACAGACGGACAGGGAAAGATAATGAAAAACTGTTTTTT. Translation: CASSRHRRTGKDNEKLFF.

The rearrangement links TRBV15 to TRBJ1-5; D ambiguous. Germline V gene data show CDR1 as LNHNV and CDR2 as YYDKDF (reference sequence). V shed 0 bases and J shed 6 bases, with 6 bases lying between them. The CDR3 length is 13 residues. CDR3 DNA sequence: TGTGCCACCAGCAGAGACTTAGGTCAGCCCCAGCATTTT. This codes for CATSRDLGQPQHF.

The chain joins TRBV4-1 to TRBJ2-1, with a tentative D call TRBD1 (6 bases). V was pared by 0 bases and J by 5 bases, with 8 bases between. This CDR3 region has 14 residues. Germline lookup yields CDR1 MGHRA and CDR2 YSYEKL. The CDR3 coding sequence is TGCGCCAGCAGCCAAGATCCAGGGGACAATGAGCAGTTCTTC. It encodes CASSQDPGDNEQFF.

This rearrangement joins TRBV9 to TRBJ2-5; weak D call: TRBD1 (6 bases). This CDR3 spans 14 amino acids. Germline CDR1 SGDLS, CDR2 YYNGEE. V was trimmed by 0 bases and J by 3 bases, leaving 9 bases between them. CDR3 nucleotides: TGTGCCAGCAGCGTAGGGGGGCGAGAAGAGACCCAGTACTTC. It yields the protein CASSVGGREETQYF.

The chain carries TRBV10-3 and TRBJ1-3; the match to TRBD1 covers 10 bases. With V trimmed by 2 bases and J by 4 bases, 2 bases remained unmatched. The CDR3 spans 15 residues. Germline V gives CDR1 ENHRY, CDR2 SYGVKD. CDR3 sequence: CAISEDRGLGNTIYF. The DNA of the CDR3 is TGTGCCATCAGTGAGGACAGGGGGCTCGGAAACACCATATATTTT.

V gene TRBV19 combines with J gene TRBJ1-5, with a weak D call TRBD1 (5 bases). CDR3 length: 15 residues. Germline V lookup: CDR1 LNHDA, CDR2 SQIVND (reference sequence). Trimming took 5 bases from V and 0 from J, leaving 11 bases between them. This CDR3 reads CASSQEGRSNQPQHF. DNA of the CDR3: TGTGCCAGTAGTCAAGAGGGACGTAGCAATCAGCCCCAGCATTTT.

The CDR3 sequence: CASSTREPGLQYF. For the CDR3, the DNA is TGTGCCAGCAGCACCAGGGAGCCGGGGTTGCAGTACTTC. The rearrangement uses TRBV7-9 and TRBJ2-7; D assignment may be TRBD1 or TRBD2 (5 bases each). CDR3 length: 13 amino acids. Germline CDR1 and CDR2: SEHNR and FQNEAQ (reference sequence). With 5 bases removed from V and 9 bases from J, the gap between germline ends came to 17 bases.